This T cell receptor (beta chain) is from a study of blood T cell repertoires in COVID-19. About the study: Researchers got acute and convalescent COVID-19 samples from the United States, Italy and Spain. Sample material is recorded as cDNA or gDNA derived from T cells, B-cell-depleted T cells, or PBMCs.

In the original analysis: How many nucleated cells were present was estimated from reference gene primer amplification. Produced via immunoSEQ multiplex PCR; TCRdb's table is partial and in-frame only. V, J and clone size were drawn from that table, and D and trimming were deduced from the DNA. This sample has some 130,000 clones, with 78% found just once. V dropped 4 bases and J dropped 8 bases, with 15 bases sitting between them. Germline V CDR1 and CDR2: SGHRS, YFSETQ. The CDR3 length is 14 residues. The chain uses TRBV5-1 and TRBJ1-4, with D possibly TRBD1 on 6 matching bases. The source of this sequence is a man aged 55-75 years who had recovered from COVID-19. The sequencing input was peripheral blood. Here the CDR3 reads CASSKGDNEEKLFF. In DNA form, the CDR3 reads TGCGCCAGCAGCAAGGGGGACAATGAGGAAAAACTGTTTTTT.